The clone carrying this T cell receptor (beta chain) came up a few times. Its specificity is not known. The data were obtained in a study of regulatory T cells in long-lasting Graves disease. General study points: Favored usage of TRBV28, TRBJ1-2 and TRBJ2-5 was recorded in persistent disease. Newly diagnosed Graves' patients had higher TCR diversity than persistent ones.

Time point here: newly diagnosed GD, antithyroid drugs for less than 3 months. Preparation of the TCR library used RNA extracted from PBMCs. Trimming left V 4 bases short and J 3 bases short, with 9 bases between. The CDR3 is 14 residues long. TCR beta libraries were built with iRepertoire HTBI primers and Arm-PCR of CDR3 regions. A single record per CDR3 protein comes from TCRdb applying MiXCR to the multiplex PCR reads. The repertoire consists of 560,000 or so distinct CDR3 sequences, with about 16% occurring once and the leading ten covering approximately 12%. These sequences were also reported in another study, on T cells in Graves' hyperthyroidism and ophthalmopathy. That work states: Among the patients, aged 18 to 65, hyperthyroidism was newly diagnosed and had lasted under 2 months. HTBI primers were employed in a first-round RT-PCR of the TCR CDR3.

The sequence was collected from a man between 18 and 35 years old with Graves disease. Sequences were derived from peripheral blood mononuclear cells (PBMCs), sampled at new diagnosis, from a patient treated with antithyroid drugs. This sequence joins TRBV12-3 or TRBV12-4 and TRBJ2-2, with D possibly being TRBD2 (7 bases). CDR3 sequence: CASSWGGHTGELFF. As DNA, the CDR3 is TGTGCCAGCAGTTGGGGGGGGCACACCGGGGAGCTGTTTTTT.